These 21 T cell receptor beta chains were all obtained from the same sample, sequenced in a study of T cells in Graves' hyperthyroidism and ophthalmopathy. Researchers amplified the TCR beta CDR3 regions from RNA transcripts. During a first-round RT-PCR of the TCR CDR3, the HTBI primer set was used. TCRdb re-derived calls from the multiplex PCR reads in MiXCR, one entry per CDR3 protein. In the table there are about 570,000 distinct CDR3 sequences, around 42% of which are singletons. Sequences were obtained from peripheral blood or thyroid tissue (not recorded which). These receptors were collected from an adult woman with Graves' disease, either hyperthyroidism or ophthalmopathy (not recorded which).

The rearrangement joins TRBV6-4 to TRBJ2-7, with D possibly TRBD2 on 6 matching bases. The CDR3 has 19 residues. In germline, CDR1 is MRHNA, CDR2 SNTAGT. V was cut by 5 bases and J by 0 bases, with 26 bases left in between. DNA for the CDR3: TGTGCCAGCAGTAGAACTATCGGGACTGCGCGCAAAAGCTCCTACGAGCAGTACTTC. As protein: CASSRTIGTARKSSYEQYF.

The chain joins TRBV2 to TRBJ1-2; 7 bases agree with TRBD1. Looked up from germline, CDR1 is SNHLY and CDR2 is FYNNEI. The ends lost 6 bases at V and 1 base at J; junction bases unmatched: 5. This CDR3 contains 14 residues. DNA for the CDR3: TGTGCCAGCAGCCAGGGACAGATTAACTATGGCTACACCTTC. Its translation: CASSQGQINYGYTF.

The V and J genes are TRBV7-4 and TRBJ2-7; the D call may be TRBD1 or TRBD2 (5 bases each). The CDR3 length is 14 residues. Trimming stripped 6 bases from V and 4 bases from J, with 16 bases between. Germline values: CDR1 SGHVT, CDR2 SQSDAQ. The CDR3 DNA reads TGTGCCAGCAGTCGTCCGGGACGGTGGTACGAGCAGTACTTC. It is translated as CASSRPGRWYEQYF.

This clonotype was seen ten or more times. This chain's CDR3 is CASSLFTGFQRDGETQYF. The CDR3, as DNA: TGCGCCAGCAGCTTGTTTACGGGATTCCAGCGGGACGGGGAGACCCAGTACTTC. This rearrangement joins TRBV5-1 to TRBJ2-5, with 7 bases identical to TRBD2. Trimming removed 1 base from V and 5 bases from J; junction bases left unmatched: 17. Germline-derived CDR1 and CDR2 are SGHRS and YFSETQ. This CDR3 spans 18 amino acids. Variable domain in full (rest from reference TRBV5-1 and TRBJ2-5): KAGVTQTPRYLIKTRGQQVTLSCSPISGHRSVSWYQQTPGQGLQFLFEYFSETQRNKGNFPGRFSGRQFSNSRSEMNVSTLELGDSALYLCASSLFTGFQRDGETQYFGPGTRLLVL.

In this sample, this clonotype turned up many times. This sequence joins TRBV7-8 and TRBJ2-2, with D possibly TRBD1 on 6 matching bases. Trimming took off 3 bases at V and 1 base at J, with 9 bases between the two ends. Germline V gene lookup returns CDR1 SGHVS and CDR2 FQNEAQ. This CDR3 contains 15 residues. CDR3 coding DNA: TGTGCCAGCAGCTTTGGGACAAGGAACACCGGGGAGCTGTTTTTT. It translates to CASSFGTRNTGELFF.

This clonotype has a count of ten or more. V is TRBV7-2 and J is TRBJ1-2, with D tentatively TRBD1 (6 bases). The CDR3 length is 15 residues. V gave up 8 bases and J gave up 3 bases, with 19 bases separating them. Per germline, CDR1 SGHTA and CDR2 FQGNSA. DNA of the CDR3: TGTGCCAGCGAAGTCCGGATAGGGGGTGACTATGGCTACACCTTC. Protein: CASEVRIGGDYGYTF.

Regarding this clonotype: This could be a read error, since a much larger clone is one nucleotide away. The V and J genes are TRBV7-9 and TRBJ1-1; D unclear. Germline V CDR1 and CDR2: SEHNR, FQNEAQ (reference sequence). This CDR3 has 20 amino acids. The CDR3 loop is CASSLGVVLSERMRVTGAFF. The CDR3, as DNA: TGTGCCAGCAGCTTAGGGGTTGTGCTGAGTGAAAGAATGAGAGTCACTGGAGCTTTCTTT.

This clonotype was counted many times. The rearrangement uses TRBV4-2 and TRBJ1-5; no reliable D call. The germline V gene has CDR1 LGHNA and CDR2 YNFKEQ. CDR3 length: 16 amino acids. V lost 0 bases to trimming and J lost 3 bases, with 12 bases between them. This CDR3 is CASSQDSGRNNQPQHF. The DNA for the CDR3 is TGTGCCAGCAGCCAAGACTCCGGGAGGAACAATCAGCCCCAGCATTTT.

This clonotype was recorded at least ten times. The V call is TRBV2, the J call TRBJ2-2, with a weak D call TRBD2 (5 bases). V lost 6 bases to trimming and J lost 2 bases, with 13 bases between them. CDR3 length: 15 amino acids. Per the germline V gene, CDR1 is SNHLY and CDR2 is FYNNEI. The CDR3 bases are TGTGCCAGCAGGGAAAAGCGGAGCAACACCGGGGAGCTGTTTTTT. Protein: CASREKRSNTGELFF.

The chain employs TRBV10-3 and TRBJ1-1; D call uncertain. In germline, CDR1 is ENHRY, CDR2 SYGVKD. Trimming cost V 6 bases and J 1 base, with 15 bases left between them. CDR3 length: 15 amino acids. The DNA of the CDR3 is TGTGCCATCAGACCCGCCGATCACTCGAACACTGAAGCTTTCTTT. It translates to CAIRPADHSNTEAFF.

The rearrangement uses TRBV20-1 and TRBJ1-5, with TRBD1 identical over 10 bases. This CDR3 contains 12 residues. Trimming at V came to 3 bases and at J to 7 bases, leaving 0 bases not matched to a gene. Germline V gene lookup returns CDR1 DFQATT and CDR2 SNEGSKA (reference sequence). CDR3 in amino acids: CSARTGGQPQHF. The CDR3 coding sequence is TGCAGTGCTAGGACAGGGGGCCAGCCCCAGCATTTT.

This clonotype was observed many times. The CDR3: CASSNGGGDTGELFF. The CDR3 region has the DNA TGTGCCAGCAGCAACGGAGGGGGGGACACCGGGGAGCTGTTTTTT. The chain uses TRBV6-6 and TRBJ2-2, with D tentatively TRBD2 (7 bases). The CDR3 has 15 amino acids. Germline V CDR1 and CDR2: MNHNY, SVGAGI (reference sequence). The ends were cut back, 6 bases at V and 3 bases at J, with 14 bases in the middle.

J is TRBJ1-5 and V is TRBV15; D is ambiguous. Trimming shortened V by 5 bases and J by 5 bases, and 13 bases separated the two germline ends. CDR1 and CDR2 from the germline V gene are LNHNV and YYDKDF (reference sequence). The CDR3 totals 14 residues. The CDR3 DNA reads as TGTGCCACCAGCTCCTCAAACGGGGATCAGCCCCAGCATTTT. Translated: CATSSSNGDQPQHF. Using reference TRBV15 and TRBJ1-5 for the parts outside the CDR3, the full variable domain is DAMVIQNPRYQVTQFGKPVTLSCSQTLNHNVMYWYQQKSSQAPKLLFHYYDKDFNNEADTPDNFQSRRPNTSFCFLDIRSPGLGDTAMYLCATSSSNGDQPQHFGDGTRLSIL.

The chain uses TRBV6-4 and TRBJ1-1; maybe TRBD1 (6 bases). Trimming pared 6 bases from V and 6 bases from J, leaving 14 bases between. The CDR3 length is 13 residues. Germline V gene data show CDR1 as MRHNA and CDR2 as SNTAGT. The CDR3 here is CASRRGGMAEAFF. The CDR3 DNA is TGTGCCAGCAGGAGGGGGGGTATGGCTGAAGCTTTCTTT.

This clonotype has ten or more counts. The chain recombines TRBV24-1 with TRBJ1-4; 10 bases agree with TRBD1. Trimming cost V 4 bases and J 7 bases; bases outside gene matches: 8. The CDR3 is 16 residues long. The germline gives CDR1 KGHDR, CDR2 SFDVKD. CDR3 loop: CATSDRTGGDLEKLFF. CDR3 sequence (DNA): TGTGCCACCAGTGACCGGACAGGGGGTGACCTTGAAAAACTGTTTTTT.

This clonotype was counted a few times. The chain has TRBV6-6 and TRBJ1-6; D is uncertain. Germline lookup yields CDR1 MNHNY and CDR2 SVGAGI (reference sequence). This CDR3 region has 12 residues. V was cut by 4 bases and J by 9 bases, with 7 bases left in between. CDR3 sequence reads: CASSSLRSPLHF. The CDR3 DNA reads TGTGCCAGCAGTTCCCTTCGTTCACCCCTCCACTTT.

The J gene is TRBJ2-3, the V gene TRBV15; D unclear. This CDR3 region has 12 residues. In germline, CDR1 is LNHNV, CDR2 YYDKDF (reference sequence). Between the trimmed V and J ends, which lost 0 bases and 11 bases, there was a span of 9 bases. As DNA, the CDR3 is TGTGCCACCAGCAGAGATTGGGTTAAGCAGTATTTT. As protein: CATSRDWVKQYF.

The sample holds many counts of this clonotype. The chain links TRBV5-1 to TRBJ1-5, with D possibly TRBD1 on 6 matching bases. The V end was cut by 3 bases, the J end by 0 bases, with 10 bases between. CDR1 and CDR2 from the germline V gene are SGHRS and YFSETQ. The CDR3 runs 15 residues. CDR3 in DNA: TGCGCCAGCAGCTGGACAGTTTTTAGCAATCAGCCCCAGCATTTT. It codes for CASSWTVFSNQPQHF.

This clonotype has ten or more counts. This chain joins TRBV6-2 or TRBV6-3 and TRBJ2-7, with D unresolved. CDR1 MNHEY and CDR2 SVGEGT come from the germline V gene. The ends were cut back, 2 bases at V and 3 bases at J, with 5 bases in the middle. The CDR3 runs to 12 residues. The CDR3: CASSYRNYEQYF. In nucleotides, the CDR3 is TGTGCCAGCAGTTACAGAAACTACGAGCAGTACTTC.

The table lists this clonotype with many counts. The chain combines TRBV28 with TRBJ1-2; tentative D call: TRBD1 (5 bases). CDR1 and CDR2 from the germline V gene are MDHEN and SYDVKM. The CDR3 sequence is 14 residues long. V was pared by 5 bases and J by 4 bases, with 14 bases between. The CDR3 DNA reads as TGTGCCAGCAGTCTGGTTCGGGGCCTCTATGGCTACACCTTC. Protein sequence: CASSLVRGLYGYTF.

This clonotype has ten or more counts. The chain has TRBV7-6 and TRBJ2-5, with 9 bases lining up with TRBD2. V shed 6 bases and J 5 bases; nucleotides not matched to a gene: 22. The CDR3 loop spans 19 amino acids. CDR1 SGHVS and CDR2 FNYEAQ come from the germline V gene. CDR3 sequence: CASRTARGGSGGSWETQYF. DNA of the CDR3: TGTGCCAGCAGGACGGCCCGGGGGGGTAGCGGGGGAAGTTGGGAGACCCAGTACTTC.